The entry that follows covers one T cell receptor beta chain sequence. The data were obtained in a study of blood T cells in healthy people across ages. The J segment lost 8 bases and the V segment lost 0 bases, leaving 3 bases of the junction unmatched. The CDR3 runs to 14 residues. CDR1 is SGDLS and CDR2 is YYNGEE in the germline V gene. A J-beta primer mix and a sample-barcoded 5' primer were used in a second PCR of about 7 to 11 cycles. Every sample gave at least 2.5 million paired-end reads containing CDR3. MiXCR was run by TCRdb on the 5' RACE reads, yielding one entry per CDR3 protein. Of approximately 1,100,000 distinct CDR3 sequences listed, roughly 45% are singletons.

The rearrangement uses TRBV9 and TRBJ2-1; TRBD1 matches at 9 bases. This TCR came from a woman aged 55-70 years in good health. Sequencing was carried out using blood. DNA of the CDR3: TGTGCCAGCAGCGTAGGGACAGGGGCCTATGAGCAGTTCTTC. Its protein product is CASSVGTGAYEQFF.